The following is a T cell receptor (beta chain) sequence with its context. The antigen is not known. This record comes from a study of blood T cells in healthy people across ages. Then a second PCR, running about 7 to 11 cycles, was carried out with a sample-barcoded 5' primer and a J-beta primer mix. Every sample gave at least 2.5 million paired-end reads containing CDR3. MiXCR, applied by TCRdb to the 5' RACE reads, yields one record per CDR3 protein. This sample has about 970,000 distinct CDR3 sequences, with roughly half found just once. Whenever a sample was processed, at least 6 million PBMCs were isolated. Per sample, at least 5 micrograms of total RNA were extracted. Study-level findings and limits: What prevented conclusive comparison of naive and antigen-experienced cells was that PBMCs were unsorted.

Input material: blood. This TCR came from a woman in her fifties or sixties in good health.

The CDR3 region has the DNA TGTGCCAGCAGTGACTTAGCGGGAGCCCCCTACGAGCAGTACTTC. Its translation is CASSDLAGAPYEQYF. The chain joins TRBV6-2 or TRBV6-3 to TRBJ2-7, with TRBD2 identical over 9 bases. In germline, CDR1 is MNHEY, CDR2 SVGEGT. This CDR3 is built from 15 residues. J lost 2 bases, V lost 5 bases, and 7 bases had no gene match.